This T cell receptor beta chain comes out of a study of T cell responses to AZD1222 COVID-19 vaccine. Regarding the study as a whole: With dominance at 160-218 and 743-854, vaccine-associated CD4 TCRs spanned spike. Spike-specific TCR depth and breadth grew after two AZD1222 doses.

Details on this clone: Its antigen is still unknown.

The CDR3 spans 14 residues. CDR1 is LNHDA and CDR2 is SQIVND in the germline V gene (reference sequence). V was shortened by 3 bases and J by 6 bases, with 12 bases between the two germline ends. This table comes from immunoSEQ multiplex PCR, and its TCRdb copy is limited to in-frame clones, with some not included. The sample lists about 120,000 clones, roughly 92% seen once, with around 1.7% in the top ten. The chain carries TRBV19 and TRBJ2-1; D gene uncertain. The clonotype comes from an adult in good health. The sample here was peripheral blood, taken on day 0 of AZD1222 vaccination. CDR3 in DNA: TGTGCCAGTAGTATGGAAAGGGTCCCCAATGAGCAGTTCTTC. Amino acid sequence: CASSMERVPNEQFF. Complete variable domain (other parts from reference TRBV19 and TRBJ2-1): DGGITQSPKYLFRKEGQNVTLSCEQNLNHDAMYWYRQDPGQGLRLIYYSQIVNDFQKGDIAEGYSVSREKKESFPLTVTSAQKNPTAFYLCASSMERVPNEQFFGPGTRLTVL.